This T cell receptor (beta chain) was captured by sequencing in a study of T-cell reconstitution after alpha-beta-depleted transplantation in children. Notes on the study in general: The authors attributed T-cell counts and diversity one year after transplant mostly to newly produced T cells. Where alpha-beta T cells came from about two months after transplant was reportedly several hundred expanded graft clones. Certain patients had high TCRbeta diversity at day 60, and it came from recipient T cells and thymic progenitors that survived.

Preparation of the TCRbeta library was carried out with unique molecular identifiers. MiXCR, run by TCRdb on the PCR reads, gives a single entry per CDR3 protein. There are 670,000 or so distinct CDR3 sequences in the sample; roughly 14% occur only once, and around 0.76% lies in the top ten. This clonotype was observed many times. No antigen is known for it. There are 18 residues in the CDR3. In germline, CDR1 is DFQATT, CDR2 SNEGSKA (reference sequence). Germline trimming cut 1 base from V and 4 bases from J; bases unmatched to any gene: 12. The clonotype originates from a girl aged 2 to 9 with congenital amegakaryocytic thrombocytopenia, due to receive a stem cell transplant. This rearrangement joins TRBV20-1 to TRBJ2-1, with 11 bases lining up with TRBD2. Sequences were derived from PBMCs, sampled before TCRalphabeta/CD19-depleted stem cell transplant. This chain's CDR3 is CSARVLYGTSGSYNEQFF. The CDR3 bases are TGCAGTGCTAGAGTACTCTACGGGACTAGCGGAAGTTACAATGAGCAGTTCTTC.